This T cell receptor (beta chain) stems from a study of blood T cell repertoires in COVID-19. Study at large: Researchers got acute and convalescent COVID-19 samples from the United States, Italy and Spain. T cells, B-cell-depleted T cells, or PBMCs supplied cDNA or gDNA.

Germline V gene data show CDR1 as KGHSH and CDR2 as LQKENI. V shed 5 bases, J shed 7 bases, and the junction held 10 bases outside the gene matches. The CDR3 extends over 14 amino acids. Per the original methods: Reference gene primer amplification gave estimated nucleated cell counts. Sequenced by immunoSEQ multiplex PCR; TCRdb stores in-frame clones only, minus some. V and J calls and clone size are given by that table; D and trimming were obtained from the DNA. Counted here are around 200,000 clones, about 80% occurring once; the ten biggest clones make up approximately 4.4%. The specimen sequenced was peripheral blood. The chain links TRBV18 to TRBJ1-1; 7 bases are a match to TRBD1. The receptor was isolated from a man aged 45-65 years with active or convalescent COVID-19. CDR3 nucleotide sequence: TGTGCCAGCTCATCGAACAGGGGTATGGTTGAAGCTTTCTTT. Translating gives CASSSNRGMVEAFF. The whole variable domain, remainder taken from reference TRBV18 and TRBJ1-1, is NAGVMQNPRHLVRRRGQEARLRCSPMKGHSHVYWYRQLPEEGLKFMVYLQKENIIDESGMPKERFSAEFPKEGPSILRIQQVVRGDSAAYFCASSSNRGMVEAFFGQGTRLTVV.